This TCR beta chain derives from a study of T cell responses to AZD1222 COVID-19 vaccine. This clone was seen a single time. Its antigen remains unknown. Clones were sequenced by immunoSEQ multiplex PCR, and TCRdb holds only the in-frame ones, with some missing. The repertoire holds 130,000 to 150,000 clones, with 70% to 90% as singletons. Findings and caveats of the study: Breadth and depth of Spike-specific TCRs rose after two AZD1222 doses. Spike was spanned by vaccine-associated CD4 TCRs, which were dominant at 160-218 and 743-854. Only a handful of AZD1222 recipients, about six in all, had baseline seropositivity.

The germline V gene encodes CDR1 GTSNPN and CDR2 SVGIG (reference sequence). The germline V and J ends were trimmed by 1 base and 1 base, with 4 bases remaining between them. The CDR3 has 12 residues. The source was peripheral blood, collected on day 0 of AZD1222 vaccination. This receptor was obtained from an adult in good health. J is TRBJ1-2 and V is TRBV30; no reliable D call. CDR3 region: CAWSDNNYGYTF. CDR3 sequence (DNA): TGTGCCTGGAGTGACAATAACTATGGCTACACCTTC.